These T cell receptor beta chains were read from a single sample in a study of siplizumab effects on memory and regulatory T cells. Produced via immunoSEQ multiplex PCR; TCRdb's table is partial and in-frame only. The sample lists more than 85,000 clones; about 90% were seen once. The sample taken for sequencing was Tregs sorted from blood. Every receptor here comes from a human donor in good health. Both conserved end residues are part of each CDR3. Each record gives: clone size, D gene, V gene, J gene, CDR3 DNA, CDR3 protein. D genes are given only for firm matches. Not all rows give a size; the values are once, few, many and, for expanded clones, a class.

-	-	TRBV7-2	TRBJ1-3	TGTGCCAGCAGCTTAAGGACAGCTACTGGAAACACCATATATTTT	CASSLRTATGNTIYF
-	-	TRBV30	TRBJ2-7	TGTGCCTGGCCACCCCGAGAGGGGTCGTCCTACGAGCAGTACTTC	CAWPPREGSSYEQYF
-	-	TRBV15	TRBJ2-2	TGTGCCACCGCCGACAGGAGGGGTCGCACCGGGGAGCTGTTTTTT	CATADRRGRTGELFF
-	-	TRBV29-1	TRBJ1-2	TGCAGCGTTGAAGACGGAGGGAGGGATGGCTACACCTTC	CSVEDGGRDGYTF
-	-	TRBV19	TRBJ1-5	TGTGCCAGTAGTCCTCGGGACGGAGGCAATCAGCCCCAGCATTTT	CASSPRDGGNQPQHF
-	-	TRBV7-3	TRBJ1-1	TGTGCCAGCAGCTTCAGTGGGGACACTGAAGCTTTCTTT	CASSFSGDTEAFF
-	-	TRBV29-1	TRBJ2-3	TGCAGCGGAGACAGCGGCCCTAGCACAGATACGCAGTATTTT	CSGDSGPSTDTQYF
few	-	TRBV14	TRBJ1-1	TGTGCCAGCAGCCAAGGGGGGCCTGAAGCTTTCTTT	CASSQGGPEAFF
once	-	TRBV10-1	TRBJ2-3	TGCGCCAGCAGTGAGTCGCAGGCCACAGATACGCAGTATTTT	CASSESQATDTQYF
-	-	TRBV20-1	TRBJ2-7	TGCAGTGCTAGTTGGGACGTCGAGCAGTACTTC	CSASWDVEQYF
-	-	TRBV6-4	TRBJ1-2	TGTGCCAGCAGTGAAGGTGCCACCAGCTATGGCTACACCTTC	CASSEGATSYGYTF
few	-	TRBV7-6	TRBJ1-5	TGTGCCAGCAGCCGCGAGATTGGAGGGGATCAGCCCCAGCATTTT	CASSREIGGDQPQHF
-	-	TRBV27	TRBJ2-4	TGTGCCAGCAGTCCATCCTTAGCCAAAAACATTCAGTACTTC	CASSPSLAKNIQYF
-	-	TRBV29-1	TRBJ1-3	TGCAGCGTTGATTCCAGGGCGTCCGGAAACACCTTATATTTT	CSVDSRASGNTLYF
-	TRBD1	TRBV19	TRBJ1-2	TGTGCCAGTAGTATGGGATATGGGACAGGGGGATACTACACCTTC	CASSMGYGTGGYYTF
-	-	TRBV28	TRBJ1-1	TGTGCCAGCGGAGTTTTGGGTACTCTAGGGGCTTTCTTT	CASGVLGTLGAFF
-	TRBD1	TRBV10-1	TRBJ2-3	TGCGCCAGCAGCCGACAGGGCCTCGATACGCAGTATTTT	CASSRQGLDTQYF
few	TRBD1	TRBV6-4	TRBJ1-1	TGTGCCAGCAGAGAATCAGGGGGCGACAAAGCTTTCTTT	CASRESGGDKAFF
-	TRBD1	TRBV9	TRBJ1-1	TGTGCCAGCAGCGTATTGCCAGGGGGAAAATCTGAAGCTTTCTTT	CASSVLPGGKSEAFF
-	-	TRBV6-1	TRBJ1-1	TGTGCCAGCAGGGTCGGATTGAACACTGAAGCTTTCTTT	CASRVGLNTEAFF
-	TRBD1	TRBV7-9	TRBJ1-1	TGTGCCAGCAGCCCCCGGGACAGTGAAGCTTTCTTT	CASSPRDSEAFF
-	-	TRBV11-2	TRBJ1-3	TGTGCCAGCAGCTTAGTGCGTGGGACCATATATTTT	CASSLVRGTIYF
-	-	TRBV6-1	TRBJ1-2	TGTGCCAGCAGTGATGGGCCAGCACTATTTTTTGGCTACACCTTC	CASSDGPALFFGYTF
-	TRBD1	TRBV30	TRBJ1-2	TGTGCCTGGAGTGTGGTCACGGGACAGAAGATCTATGGCTACACCTTC	CAWSVVTGQKIYGYTF
-	TRBD1	TRBV28	TRBJ2-7	TGTGCCAGCAGGCGGGACAGGGGCGCGTACGAGCAGTACTTC	CASRRDRGAYEQYF
-	-	TRBV5-4	TRBJ2-3	TGTGCCAGCAGCCCTCCGGGGGGCGTGGGCACAGATACGCAGTATTTT	CASSPPGGVGTDTQYF
-	-	TRBV5-6	TRBJ1-2	TGTGCCAGCAGCTTGGTGAGGGCAAATGGCTACACCTTC	CASSLVRANGYTF
-	TRBD1	TRBV5-4	TRBJ1-2	TGTGCCAGCAGCGCCGGGGACAGAAACGAAAACGGCTACACCTTC	CASSAGDRNENGYTF
-	TRBD2	TRBV5-4	TRBJ2-1	TGTGCCAGCAGCTTGAGCCCTAGCGGGAGCTCCTACAATGAGCAGTTCTTC	CASSLSPSGSSYNEQFF
-	TRBD1	TRBV10-3	TRBJ1-2	TGTGCCATCAGTGCTTCACGTGACAGGGGCTTACATGGCTACACCTTC	CAISASRDRGLHGYTF
-	-	TRBV10-2	TRBJ2-6	TGCGCCAGCAGTATACCGGGACACTCCTCTGGGGCCAACGTCCTGACTTTC	CASSIPGHSSGANVLTF
-	-	TRBV15	TRBJ2-6	TGTGCCACCAGCAGAGATCTTGGCGGGACTGGGGCCAACGTCCTGACTTTC	CATSRDLGGTGANVLTF
-	TRBD1	TRBV6-1	TRBJ1-2	TGTGCCAGCAGTGATGGGGCAACAGGGGCGAACTATGGCTACACCTTC	CASSDGATGANYGYTF
-	-	TRBV6-6	TRBJ2-1	TGTGCCAGCAGACCAACAGGGAATGAGCAGTTCTTC	CASRPTGNEQFF
-	TRBD1	TRBV27	TRBJ1-2	TGTGCCAGCAGCAGGGGACAGGGCAGAGGCTACACCTTC	CASSRGQGRGYTF
-	-	TRBV19	TRBJ2-1	TGTGCCAGTAGTATATGGCGGGACGACAATGAGCAGTTCTTC	CASSIWRDDNEQFF
-	-	TRBV16	TRBJ2-2	TGTGCCAGCAGCCAAGAGGTTGCGGACACCACCGGGGAGCTGTTTTTT	CASSQEVADTTGELFF
-	TRBD1	TRBV5-6	TRBJ2-5	TGTGCCAGCAGTTCCGACAGGGTATCTTTAGAGACCCAGTACTTC	CASSSDRVSLETQYF
once	-	TRBV5-1	TRBJ2-6	TGCGCCAGCAGCCCCCCTCACGGGGGGCCTGGGGCCAACGTCCTGACTTTC	CASSPPHGGPGANVLTF
-	TRBD1	TRBV10-3	TRBJ1-1	TGTGCCATCAGTGAGTCCGAGGCGGGACAGGCGGCTTTCTTT	CAISESEAGQAAFF
-	TRBD2	TRBV19	TRBJ2-1	TGTGCCAGTAGTAAGGTTAGGACTAGCGGGAGTGAGGGGCTGTTCTTC	CASSKVRTSGSEGLFF
-	TRBD2	TRBV5-1	TRBJ2-5	TGCGCCAGCAGCTTGGTTCCGCAGGCTAGCGGGAGAAGGGTGGAGACCCAGTACTTC	CASSLVPQASGRRVETQYF
-	-	TRBV6-5	TRBJ2-7	TGTGCCAGCAGTTACTCCTTCAGGGGTGCCTACGAGCAGTACTTC	CASSYSFRGAYEQYF
-	-	TRBV11-3	TRBJ2-2	TGTGCCAGCAGCTTAGGGCCCGACACCGGGGAGCTGTTTTTT	CASSLGPDTGELFF
-	-	TRBV5-1	TRBJ2-5	TGCGCCAGCAGCTTTCGGACAAAAGAGACCCAGTACTTC	CASSFRTKETQYF
-	-	TRBV7-3	TRBJ1-3	TGTGCCAGCAGCTCCCTCTCTGGAAACACCATATATTTT	CASSSLSGNTIYF
-	-	TRBV7-8	TRBJ2-5	TGTGCCAGCAGTCCTAGGGGGATTGGGGAGACCCAGTACTTC	CASSPRGIGETQYF
few	-	TRBV7-8	TRBJ2-5	TGTGCCAGCAGCTCGGGGGCCCAAGAGACCCAGTACTTC	CASSSGAQETQYF
-	-	TRBV10-1	TRBJ2-6	TGCGCCTCTTCACCCTCTGGGGCCAACGTCCTGACTTTC	CASSPSGANVLTF
-	TRBD1	TRBV5-1	TRBJ2-1	TGCGCCAGCAGCTTGGGCGGTGTACAGGGGGGGCAGTTCTTC	CASSLGGVQGGQFF
once	TRBD1	TRBV6-6	TRBJ2-7	TGTGCCACCACGTGGGACAGACAATACGAGCAGTACTTC	CATTWDRQYEQYF
-	-	TRBV10-3	TRBJ1-6	TGTGCCATCAGTGAGGATGATAGCTCCTATAATTCACCCCTCCACTTT	CAISEDDSSYNSPLHF
-	-	TRBV28	TRBJ1-1	TGTGCCAGCAGGGGAGAAACTGAAGCTTTCTTT	CASRGETEAFF
-	TRBD1	TRBV7-3	TRBJ2-1	TGTGCCAGCAGCTCCACCGGGACAGGTAGGAATGAGCAGTTCTTC	CASSSTGTGRNEQFF
-	TRBD2	TRBV28	TRBJ2-4	TGTGCCAGCAGTTTTTGGAGCGGGACTTTCAAAAACATTCAGTACTTC	CASSFWSGTFKNIQYF